Following are 17 T cell receptor beta chains from one sample sequenced in a study of blood T cell repertoires in COVID-19. Data came from immunoSEQ multiplex PCR; TCRdb stores just in-frame clones and leaves some out. The sample has some 250,000 clones; 85% to 90% are singletons. Sequencing was carried out using PBMCs or T cells enriched from blood (not recorded which). These receptors originate from a man younger than 30 who had recovered from COVID-19.

The chain employs TRBV6-5 and TRBJ2-2, with TRBD2 as a possible D gene (6 bases). This CDR3 has 16 amino acids. Per the germline V gene, CDR1 is MNHEY and CDR2 is SVGAGI. V was cut by 0 bases and J by 4 bases, with 12 bases left in between. The CDR3 coding sequence is TGTGCCAGCAGTTACTCGGGAGGCTTTGGCACCGGGGAGCTGTTTTTT. Amino acids: CASSYSGGFGTGELFF.

The J gene is TRBJ2-7, the V gene TRBV24-1; 11 positions match TRBD2. Trimming took 4 bases from V and 4 from J; bases not matched to a gene: 5. This CDR3 has 15 residues. The germline V gene has CDR1 KGHDR and CDR2 SFDVKD. Written as DNA, the CDR3 is TGTGCCACCAGTGACCCAACTAGCGGGAGTTACGAGCAGTACTTC. Residues: CATSDPTSGSYEQYF.

For this clone: Other DNA variants within this sample encode the same CDR3. This chain uses TRBV3-1 (or the pseudogene TRBV3-2) with TRBJ1-2, with TRBD1 matching over 9 bases. Germline V gives CDR1 LGHDT, CDR2 YNNKEL (reference sequence). After removal of 1 base from V and 2 bases from J, the junction contained 2 bases not matched to a gene. The CDR3 has 15 residues. The CDR3 here is CASSQGGQGNYGYTF. CDR3 nucleotide sequence: TGTGCCAGCAGCCAAGGTGGACAGGGGAACTATGGCTACACCTTC.

A single count supports this clone. This chain joins TRBV19 and TRBJ2-1; perhaps TRBD2 as D (5 bases). There are 15 residues in the CDR3. Between the trimmed V and J ends, which lost 5 bases and 3 bases, there was a span of 14 bases. CDR1 is LNHDA, CDR2 SQIVND, per germline (reference sequence). The CDR3 loop reads CASSFGGFYYNEQFF. CDR3 nucleotides: TGTGCCAGTAGTTTCGGAGGCTTTTACTACAATGAGCAGTTCTTC.

This clone was found once. The chain carries TRBV7-3 and TRBJ2-5; D is perhaps TRBD2 (5 bases). Germline V gene data show CDR1 as SGHTA and CDR2 as FQGTGA. This CDR3 has 13 amino acids. The ends were cut back, 5 bases at V and 5 bases at J, with 12 bases in the middle. In nucleotides, the CDR3 is TGTGCCAGCAGCCTCGGGGTGACGGAGACCCAGTACTTC. The encoded protein is CASSLGVTETQYF.

The chain joins TRBV7-2 to TRBJ1-1; 8 nucleotides match TRBD1. Per germline, CDR1 SGHTA and CDR2 FQGNSA. The J segment lost 5 bases and the V segment lost 5 bases, leaving 7 bases of the junction unmatched. This CDR3 comprises 14 residues. Here the CDR3 DNA reads TGTGCCAGCAGCCAAGCACAGGGGGGAACTGAAGCTTTCTTT. Translation: CASSQAQGGTEAFF.

This chain links TRBV2 with TRBJ1-5; 9 bases are shared with TRBD1. CDR1 is SNHLY, CDR2 FYNNEI, per germline. The CDR3 runs 16 residues. The ends lost 6 bases at V and 4 bases at J; junction bases unmatched: 10. CDR3 in DNA: TGTGCCAGCAGCGTACAGGGGGCGGTATTAAATCAGCCCCAGCATTTT. It specifies CASSVQGAVLNQPQHF.

The table lists this clone with a count of one. The chain uses TRBV21-1 and TRBJ2-1; the table assigns TRBD2, which was not confirmed against the DNA. TRBV21-1 is termed a pseudogene. The CDR3 length is 18 residues. The CDR3 bases are TGTGCCAGCAGCAAAGCGGAACTAGCGACCAGCTCCTACAATGAGCAGTTCTTC. It codes for CASSKAELATSSYNEQFF.

This rearrangement joins TRBV18 to TRBJ1-6, with D unclear. Deletions cut 2 bases from V and 4 bases from J, with 15 bases between. Germline V CDR1 and CDR2: KGHSH, LQKENI. This CDR3 is built from 17 residues. The CDR3 region has the DNA TGTGCCAGCTCACCATCGGGTGGGCGGAGGTATAATTCACCCCTCCACTTT. It translates to CASSPSGGRRYNSPLHF. The full variable domain, with the rest looked up from reference TRBV18 and TRBJ1-6, is NAGVMQNPRHLVRRRGQEARLRCSPMKGHSHVYWYRQLPEEGLKFMVYLQKENIIDESGMPKERFSAEFPKEGPSILRIQQVVRGDSAAYFCASSPSGGRRYNSPLHFGNGTRLTVT.

The chain employs TRBV27 and TRBJ1-6, with 9 bases aligning to TRBD1. The CDR3 has 15 residues. J was trimmed by 13 bases and V by 1 base; bases with no gene match: 8. Germline loops: CDR1 MNHEY, CDR2 SMNVEV (reference sequence). Here the CDR3 reads CASSLLGTGSLPLHF. DNA of the CDR3: TGTGCCAGCAGTTTATTAGGGACAGGGAGTTTGCCCCTCCACTTT.

CDR3 region: CASSLANGNTQYF. The DNA of the CDR3 is TGTGCCAGCAGTTTGGCGAACGGGAATACGCAGTATTTT. The V call is TRBV28, the J call TRBJ2-3, with D tentatively TRBD2 (5 bases). Trimming cost V 3 bases and J 7 bases, with 11 bases left between them. Germline-derived CDR1 and CDR2 are MDHEN and SYDVKM. The CDR3 consists of 13 residues.

V is TRBV30 and J is TRBJ1-6, with D possibly matching TRBD1 (5 bases). The germline CDR1 and CDR2 sequences are GTSNPN and SVGIG (reference sequence). Trimming removed 4 bases at V and 14 bases at J, with 24 bases between. This CDR3 contains 15 residues. In nucleotides, the CDR3 is TGTGCCTGGACTATCGCCCGGCAGGGAAAAGAGGCCCTCCACTTT. Its protein is CAWTIARQGKEALHF.

The chain has TRBV15 and TRBJ2-3, with D perhaps TRBD2 (6 bases). In germline, CDR1 is LNHNV, CDR2 YYDKDF (reference sequence). The CDR3 has 16 residues. V lost 5 bases and J 0 bases, leaving 15 bases between the germline ends. In DNA form, the CDR3 reads TGTGCCACCAGCGGGGGGACTTTCCCTAGCACAGATACGCAGTATTTT. It encodes CATSGGTFPSTDTQYF.

This chain uses TRBV3-1 (or the pseudogene TRBV3-2) with TRBJ2-1, with 7 nucleotides matching TRBD1. Looked up from germline, CDR1 is LGHDT and CDR2 is YNNKEL (reference sequence). CDR3 length: 13 residues. Trimming took 1 base from V and 6 from J; bases not matched to a gene: 0. The CDR3 bases are TGTGCCAGCAGCCAAGCAGGGGGCAATGAGCAGTTCTTC. Protein: CASSQAGGNEQFF.

In DNA form, the CDR3 reads TGCGCCAGCAGCCAAGTCGGCACGCGGAATTCACCCCTCCACTTT. Residues: CASSQVGTRNSPLHF. The chain joins TRBV4-1 to TRBJ1-6, with unresolved D. Trimming pared 1 base from V and 7 bases from J, leaving 11 bases between. The CDR3 runs to 15 residues. CDR1 is MGHRA and CDR2 is YSYEKL in the germline V gene.

The chain is built from TRBV4-1 and TRBJ1-1, with no clear D. This CDR3 is built from 12 residues. Germline V CDR1 and CDR2: MGHRA, YSYEKL. V was pared by 2 bases and J by 7 bases, with 8 bases between. CDR3 nucleotides: TGCGCCAGCAGCCAACCGGGATTTGAAGCTTTCTTT. Its translation: CASSQPGFEAFF.

The rearrangement uses TRBV18 and TRBJ2-7; TRBD1 might be the D (7 bases). Looked up from germline, CDR1 is KGHSH and CDR2 is LQKENI. V was shortened by 6 bases and J by 9 bases, with 21 bases between the two germline ends. The CDR3 has 14 amino acids. CDR3 sequence (DNA): TGTGCCAGCTCGGGAGGACAGGCGGAAGGGGTGCAGTACTTC. Translating gives CASSGGQAEGVQYF.